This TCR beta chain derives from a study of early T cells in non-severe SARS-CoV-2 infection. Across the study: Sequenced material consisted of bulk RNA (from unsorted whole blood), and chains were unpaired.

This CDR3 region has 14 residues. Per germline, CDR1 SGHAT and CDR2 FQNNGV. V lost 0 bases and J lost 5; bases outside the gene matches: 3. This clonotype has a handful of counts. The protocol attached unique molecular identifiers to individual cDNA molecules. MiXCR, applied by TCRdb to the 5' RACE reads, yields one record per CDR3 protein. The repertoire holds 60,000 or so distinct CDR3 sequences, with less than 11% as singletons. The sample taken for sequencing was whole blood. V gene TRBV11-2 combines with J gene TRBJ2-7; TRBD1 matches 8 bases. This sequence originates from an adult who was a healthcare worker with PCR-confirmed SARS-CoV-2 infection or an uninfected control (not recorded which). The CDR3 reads CASSLDRGRNEQYF. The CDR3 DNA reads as TGTGCCAGCAGCTTAGACAGGGGGCGCAACGAGCAGTACTTC.